This paragraph reports one TCR beta chain. What it binds is not known. This record comes from a study of graft-versus-host responses after intestinal transplantation. Across the whole study: Transplants given to recipients were multivisceral, liver-intestinal, or isolated intestinal. The study gave all recipients anti-thymocyte globulin induction, then tacrolimus and steroids for approximately 3 years. Study-wide results and caveats: Some patients had graft-donor T cell macrochimerism. In their allografts, the ratios of graft-versus-host to host-versus-graft T cell clones were high. In recipient marrow, GvH clones were found, and some appeared first in ileum or blood.

V was pared by 6 bases and J by 3 bases, with 12 bases between. The length of the CDR3 is 14 residues. Germline-derived CDR1 and CDR2 are MNHEY and SVGAGI. Intraepithelial plus lamina propria lymphocytes were released by processing graft tissue. Repertoires were generated with immunoSEQ multiplex PCR, while TCRdb's copy carries only in-frame clones and drops some. The sample includes more than 2,000 clones, around 81% of them seen just once. The V and J genes are TRBV6-5 and TRBJ1-3; D call uncertain. The clonotype was recovered from a human patient who received an intestinal transplant, so some T cells may come from the graft donor. Specimen: ileum tissue, collected 18 days after transplant. CDR3 sequence: CASSLSRFGNTIYF. As DNA, the CDR3 is TGTGCCAGCAGCTTGTCGCGCTTTGGAAACACCATATATTTT.